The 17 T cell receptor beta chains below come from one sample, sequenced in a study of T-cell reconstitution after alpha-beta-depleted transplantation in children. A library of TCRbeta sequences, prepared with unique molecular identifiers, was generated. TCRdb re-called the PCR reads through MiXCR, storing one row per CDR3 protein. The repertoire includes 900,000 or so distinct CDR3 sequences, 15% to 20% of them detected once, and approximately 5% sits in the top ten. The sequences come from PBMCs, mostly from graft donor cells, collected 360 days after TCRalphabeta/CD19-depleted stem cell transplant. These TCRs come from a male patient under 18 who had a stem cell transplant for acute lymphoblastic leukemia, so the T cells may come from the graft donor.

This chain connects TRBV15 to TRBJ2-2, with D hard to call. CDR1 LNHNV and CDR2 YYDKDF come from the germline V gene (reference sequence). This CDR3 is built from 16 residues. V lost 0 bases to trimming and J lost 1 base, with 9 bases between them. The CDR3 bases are TGTGCCACCAGCAGAGATAGGCGAATGAACACCGGGGAGCTGTTTTTT. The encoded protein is CATSRDRRMNTGELFF.

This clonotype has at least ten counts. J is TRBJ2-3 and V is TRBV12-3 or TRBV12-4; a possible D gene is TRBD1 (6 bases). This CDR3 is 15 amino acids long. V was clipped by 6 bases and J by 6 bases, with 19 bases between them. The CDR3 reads CASSPLGGWADTQYF. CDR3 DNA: TGTGCCAGCAGCCCCCTAGGGGGTTGGGCGGATACGCAGTATTTT.

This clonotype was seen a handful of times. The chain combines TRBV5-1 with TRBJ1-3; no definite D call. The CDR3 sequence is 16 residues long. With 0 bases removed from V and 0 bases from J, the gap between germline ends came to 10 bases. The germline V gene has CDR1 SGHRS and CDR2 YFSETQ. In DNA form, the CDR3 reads TGCGCCAGCAGCTTGGATTCCAGTACCTCTGGAAACACCATATATTTT. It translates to CASSLDSSTSGNTIYF.

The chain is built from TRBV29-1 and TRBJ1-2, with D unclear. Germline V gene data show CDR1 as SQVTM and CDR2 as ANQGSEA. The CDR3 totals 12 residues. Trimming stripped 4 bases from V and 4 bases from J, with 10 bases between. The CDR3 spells CSVGTGGYGYTF. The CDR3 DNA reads TGCAGCGTTGGAACCGGAGGCTATGGCTACACCTTC.

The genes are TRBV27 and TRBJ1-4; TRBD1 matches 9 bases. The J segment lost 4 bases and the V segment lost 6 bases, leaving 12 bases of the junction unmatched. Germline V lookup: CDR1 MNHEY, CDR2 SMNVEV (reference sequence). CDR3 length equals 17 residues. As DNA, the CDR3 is TGTGCCAGCAGGAAGGGACAGGGACGCGAGATTAATGAAAAACTGTTTTTT. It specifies CASRKGQGREINEKLFF.

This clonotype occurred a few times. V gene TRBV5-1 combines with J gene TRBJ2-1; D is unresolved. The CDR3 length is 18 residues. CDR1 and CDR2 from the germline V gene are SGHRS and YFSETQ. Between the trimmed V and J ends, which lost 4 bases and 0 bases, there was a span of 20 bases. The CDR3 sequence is CASSPKAQSSSSYNEQFF. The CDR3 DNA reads TGCGCCAGCAGCCCAAAAGCCCAGTCTTCGAGCTCCTACAATGAGCAGTTCTTC.

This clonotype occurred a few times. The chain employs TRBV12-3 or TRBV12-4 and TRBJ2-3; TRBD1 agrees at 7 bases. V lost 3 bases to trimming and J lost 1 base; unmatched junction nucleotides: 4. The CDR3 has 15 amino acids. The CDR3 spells CASSLVTGRTDTQYF. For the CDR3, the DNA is TGTGCCAGCAGTTTGGTGACAGGGCGCACAGATACGCAGTATTTT.

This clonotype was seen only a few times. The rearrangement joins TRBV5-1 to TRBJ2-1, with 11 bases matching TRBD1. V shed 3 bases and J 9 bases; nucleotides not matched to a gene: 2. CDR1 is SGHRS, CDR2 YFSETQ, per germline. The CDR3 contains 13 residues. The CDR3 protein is CASSSGQGVEQFF. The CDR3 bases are TGCGCCAGCAGCTCGGGACAGGGGGTTGAGCAGTTCTTC.

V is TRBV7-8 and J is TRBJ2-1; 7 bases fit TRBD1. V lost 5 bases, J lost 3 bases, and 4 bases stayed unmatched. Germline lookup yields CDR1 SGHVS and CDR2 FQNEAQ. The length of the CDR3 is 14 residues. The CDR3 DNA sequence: TGTGCCAGCAGCCCCGGGACAGACTACAATGAGCAGTTCTTC. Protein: CASSPGTDYNEQFF.

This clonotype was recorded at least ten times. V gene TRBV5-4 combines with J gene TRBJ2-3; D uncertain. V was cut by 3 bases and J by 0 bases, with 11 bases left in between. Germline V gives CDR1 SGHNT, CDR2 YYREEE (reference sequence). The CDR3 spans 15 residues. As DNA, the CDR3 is TGTGCCAGCAGCTCCTGGGAAGCAAGCACAGATACGCAGTATTTT. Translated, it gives CASSSWEASTDTQYF.

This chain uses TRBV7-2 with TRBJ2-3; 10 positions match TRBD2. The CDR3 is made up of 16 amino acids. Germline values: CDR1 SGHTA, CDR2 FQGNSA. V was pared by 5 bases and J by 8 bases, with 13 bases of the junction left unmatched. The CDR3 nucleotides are TGTGCCAGCAGCCTAAAAGCGGGAGGGGGGGGAGGTACGCAGTATTTT. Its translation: CASSLKAGGGGGTQYF.

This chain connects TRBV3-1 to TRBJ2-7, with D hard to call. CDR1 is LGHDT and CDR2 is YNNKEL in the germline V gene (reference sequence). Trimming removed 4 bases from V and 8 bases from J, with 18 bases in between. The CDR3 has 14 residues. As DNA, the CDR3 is TGTGCCAGCAGCCGCGAGCCCGTGGTGATCAAGCAGTACTTC. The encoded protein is CASSREPVVIKQYF.

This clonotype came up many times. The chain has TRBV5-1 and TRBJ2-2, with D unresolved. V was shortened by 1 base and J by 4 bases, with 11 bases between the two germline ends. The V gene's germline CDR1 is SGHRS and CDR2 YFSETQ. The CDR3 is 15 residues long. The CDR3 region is CASSLIVKGTGELFF. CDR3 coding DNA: TGCGCCAGCAGCTTGATAGTAAAGGGCACCGGGGAGCTGTTTTTT.

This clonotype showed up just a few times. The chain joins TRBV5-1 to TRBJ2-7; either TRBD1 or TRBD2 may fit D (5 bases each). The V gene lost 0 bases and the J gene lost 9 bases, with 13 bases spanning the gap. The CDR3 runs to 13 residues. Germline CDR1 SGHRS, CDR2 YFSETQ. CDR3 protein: CASSLVGRSAQYF. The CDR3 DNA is TGCGCCAGCAGCTTGGTGGGACGGAGCGCGCAGTACTTC.

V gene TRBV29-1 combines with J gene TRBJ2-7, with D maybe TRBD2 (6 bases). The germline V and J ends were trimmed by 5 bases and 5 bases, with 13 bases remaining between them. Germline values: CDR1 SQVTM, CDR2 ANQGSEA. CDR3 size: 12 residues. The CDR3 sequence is CSVRRREDEQYF. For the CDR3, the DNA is TGCAGCGTTCGTCGAAGGGAGGACGAGCAGTACTTC.

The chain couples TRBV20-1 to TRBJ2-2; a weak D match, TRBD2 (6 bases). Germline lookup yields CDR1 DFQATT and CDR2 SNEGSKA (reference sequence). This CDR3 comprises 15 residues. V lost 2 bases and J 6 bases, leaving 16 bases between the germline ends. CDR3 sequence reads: CSARLRDWGAGELFF. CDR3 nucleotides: TGCAGTGCTAGACTGCGGGATTGGGGGGCCGGGGAGCTGTTTTTT.

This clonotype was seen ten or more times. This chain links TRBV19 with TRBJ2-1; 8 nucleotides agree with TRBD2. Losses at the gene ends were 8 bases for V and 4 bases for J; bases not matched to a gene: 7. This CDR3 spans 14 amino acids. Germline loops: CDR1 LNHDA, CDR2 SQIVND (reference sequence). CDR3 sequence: CASFSGAGYNEQFF. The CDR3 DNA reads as TGTGCCAGTTTTAGCGGGGCGGGGTACAATGAGCAGTTCTTC.